This TCR beta chain was recorded in a study of blood T cell repertoires in COVID-19. For the study at large: T cells, B-cell-depleted T cells, or PBMCs supplied cDNA or gDNA.

Authors' analysis steps: Amplification with reference gene primers provided the estimates of nucleated cell counts. Clones were read by immunoSEQ multiplex PCR, and TCRdb kept only the in-frame ones, dropping some. V, J and clone size were drawn from that table, and D and trimming were deduced from the DNA. Here the sample spans 50,000 to 60,000 clones, roughly 90% being singletons. CDR1 and CDR2 (germline): SGHRS, YFSETQ. This CDR3 spans 15 amino acids. Trimming cost V 4 bases and J 2 bases; bases outside gene matches: 9. The TCR sequence derives from a woman aged 80 or older with acute or convalescent COVID-19. V and J are TRBV5-1 and TRBJ2-7, with 7 bases fitting TRBD1. The sequenced sample was peripheral blood. CDR3 nucleotides: TGCGCCAGCAGCGGGGGACAGACTACTACCTACGAGCAGTACTTC. As protein: CASSGGQTTTYEQYF.